This T cell receptor (beta chain) stems from a study of blood T cell repertoires in COVID-19. Germline loops: CDR1 SNHLY, CDR2 FYNNEI. The V end was cut by 7 bases, the J end by 5 bases, with 11 bases between. This CDR3 spans 12 amino acids. TCRdb's copy holds only in-frame clones and misses some; the assay was immunoSEQ multiplex PCR. Among about 95,000 clones, 70% to 85% were seen once, and the ten largest hold approximately 22%. V is TRBV2 and J is TRBJ1-1; D unresolved. The receptor was isolated from a human donor in a cohort sampled during active COVID-19. The sample consisted of peripheral blood. For the CDR3, the DNA is TGTGCCAGCAATTTTGTCGGGACTGAAGCTTTCTTT. This encodes CASNFVGTEAFF. Combining the CDR3 with reference TRBV2 and TRBJ1-1 gives the whole variable domain EPEVTQTPSHQVTQMGQEVILRCVPISNHLYFYWYRQILGQKVEFLVSFYNNEISEKSEIFDDQFSVERPDGSNFTLKIRSTKLEDSAMYFCASNFVGTEAFFGQGTRLTVV.